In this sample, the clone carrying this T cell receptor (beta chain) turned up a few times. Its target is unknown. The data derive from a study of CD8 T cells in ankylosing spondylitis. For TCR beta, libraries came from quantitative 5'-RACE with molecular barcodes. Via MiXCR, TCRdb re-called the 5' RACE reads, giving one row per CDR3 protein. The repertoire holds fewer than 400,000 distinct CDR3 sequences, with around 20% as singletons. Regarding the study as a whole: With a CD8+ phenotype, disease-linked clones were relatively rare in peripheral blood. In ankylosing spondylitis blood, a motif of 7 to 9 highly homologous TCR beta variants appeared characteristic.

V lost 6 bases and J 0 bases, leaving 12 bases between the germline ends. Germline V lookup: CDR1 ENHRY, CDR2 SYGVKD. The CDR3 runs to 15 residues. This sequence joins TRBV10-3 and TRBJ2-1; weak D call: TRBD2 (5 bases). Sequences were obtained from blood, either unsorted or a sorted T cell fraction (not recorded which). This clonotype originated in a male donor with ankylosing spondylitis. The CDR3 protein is CAISAGVSSYNEQFF. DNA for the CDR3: TGTGCCATCAGCGCGGGCGTGAGCTCCTACAATGAGCAGTTCTTC.